What follows describes a single T cell receptor (beta chain). The clone's antigen remains unknown. Base-call qualities are not available, and no considerably larger clone is one nucleotide away. Ficoll-Paque density gradient centrifugation was the method used to isolate PBMCs. Sequenced using an Illumina NovaSeq 6000. cDNA libraries for TCRalpha and TCRbeta were prepared by 5'RACE using constant-segment primers, with sample barcodes and unique molecular identifiers added. Trizol reagent was used to extract RNA from every sample. Amplification of the libraries took two PCR steps, and the second step added a second sample barcode plus Illumina TruSeq adapters. Sequencing of the libraries was done on an Illumina NovaSeq, producing 2 x 150 bp paired-end reads. The original pipeline was this. Demultiplexing of reads and collapsing into UMI-guided consensus sequences were performed with migec v1.2.7. Using mixcr v2.1.11, UMI consensuses were aligned to TRA and TRB V and J templates and then assembled into clonotypes. Expanded or contracted clonotypes were those called significant by both edgeR and NoisET, with noise models trained on biological replicates. edgeR calls used a false discovery rate-adjusted p below 0.01 and a log2 fold-change threshold of 1. PCA with hierarchical clustering of max-normalized trajectories of the 1000 most abundant clonotypes was used as exploratory dynamics analysis. Separately sequenced CD4+ and CD8+ repertoires were used to assign a CD4 or CD8 phenotype to each responding clone. Using fastp at Q25 and MiXCR, TCRdb reprocessed the public reads and kept productive beta chains. Each CDR3 protein appears once, grouped with its most common genes and DNA. TCRdb assigned the V and J calls; the authors' analysis was not used. The sample has roughly 510,000 distinct CDR3 sequences on record, 15% to 20% of them singletons. The ten largest clones take up about 8.6% of the sample.

Via the germline V gene, CDR1 is SNHLY and CDR2 FYNNEI. The junction shows trimming of 10 bases on V and 3 bases on J, and the gene matches do not reach 12 bases of it. The CDR3 has 15 amino acids, counting the end cysteine and phenylalanine. The DNA shown is the 45-base CDR3, in frame from base 1. These data are taken from a study of T-cell memory formation after mild COVID-19 (dated by TCRdb to 2020 to 2022). About the study as a whole: TCR sequence clusters from the two donors were found to be largely donor specific. In a couple of donors, T-cell clones that expanded and contracted after mild COVID-19 were tracked by sequencing TCRalpha and TCRbeta repertoires over time. Two young, previously healthy adult volunteers, one female and one male, were included in the cohort.

Broad study findings and their caveats: Only two mild cases were covered in the study, and larger cohorts including severe cases with pre-infection samples were considered necessary. The second-wave clones that peaked on day 37 were not confirmed to be SARS-CoV-2 specific. Clones that contracted from day 15 to 85 showed balanced CD4/CD8 phenotypes, whereas a second wave of clones that expanded from day 15 to 37 leaned towards CD4+. The detection of some responding clones in pre-infection memory suggests that pre-existing cross-reactive memory T cells joined the SARS-CoV-2 response. Contracting CD4+ clones turned up mainly in the CM and EM memory subsets, whereas EMRA was where CD8+ clones were enriched.

The rearrangement joined TRBV2 to TRBJ1-1, and TRBD1 aligns with 9 junction nucleotides. Source material: PBMCs or a T cell subset sorted from them (not recorded which). The source of this sequence is an adult woman who had mild COVID-19 (a few samples of this study predate the infection). The sample titles of this study are shuffled in the database, so cell type and time point are left out; the donor was told from shared clones. The CDR3 region: CATNGQGTRDTEAFF. The sequenced DNA: TGTGCCACCAACGGACAGGGGACCCGGGACACTGAAGCTTTCTTT.